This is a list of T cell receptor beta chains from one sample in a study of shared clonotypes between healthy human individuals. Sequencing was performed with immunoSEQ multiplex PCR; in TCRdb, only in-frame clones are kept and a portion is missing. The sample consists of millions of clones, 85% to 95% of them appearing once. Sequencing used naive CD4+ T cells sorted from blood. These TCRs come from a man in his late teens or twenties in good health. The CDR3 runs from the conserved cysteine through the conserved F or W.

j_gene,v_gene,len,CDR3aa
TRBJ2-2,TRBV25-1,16,CASSSVRTGNTGELFF
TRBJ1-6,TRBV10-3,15,CAISEWGKDNSPLHF
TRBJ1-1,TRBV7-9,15,CASTRAQGQNTEAFF
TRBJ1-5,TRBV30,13,CAWSLTGNQPQHF
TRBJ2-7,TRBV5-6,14,CASSRDRGSYEQYF
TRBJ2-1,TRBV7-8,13,CASSPVQGNEQFF
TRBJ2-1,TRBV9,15,CASSATSGSFNEQFF
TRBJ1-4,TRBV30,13,CAWSVGWGQKLFF
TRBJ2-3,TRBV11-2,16,CASSGRDIASTDTQYF
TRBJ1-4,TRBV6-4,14,CASSDQGSYEKLFF
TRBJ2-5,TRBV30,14,CAWCPGRGPETQYF
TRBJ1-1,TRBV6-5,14,CASRRQSVNTEAFF
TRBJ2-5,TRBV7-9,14,CATRKGTSQETQYF
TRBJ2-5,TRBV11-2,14,CASSLAGSQETQYF
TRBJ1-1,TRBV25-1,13,CATSAGARTEAFF
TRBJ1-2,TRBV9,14,CASSDRDRPYGYTF
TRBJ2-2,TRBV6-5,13,CASSRLAVGELFF
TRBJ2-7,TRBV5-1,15,CASSLGQGASYEQYF